The 29 T cell receptor beta chains below all came from one sample that was sequenced in a study of T cells expressing NK-cell markers. TCRdb reprocessed the 5' RACE reads and reports one entry per CDR3 protein, with no DNA. Its table records roughly 390,000 distinct CDR3 sequences. Material: blood T cells: a sorted CD56 or NKG2C T cell subset, CD4+ or CD8+ T cells, or bulk PBMC T cells (not recorded which). The receptors stem from a woman aged 50 to 65 in good health.

The CDR3: CSAVTSAAETQYF. The V gene is TRBV20-1, the J gene TRBJ2-5; lacking DNA, the TRBD2 call made by TCRdb goes unchecked. In germline, CDR1 is DFQATT, CDR2 SNEGSKA (reference sequence). This CDR3 spans 13 amino acids.

This chain's CDR3 is CASSSLTGGYNSPLHF. The J gene is TRBJ1-6, the V gene TRBV6-5; TCRdb outputs TRBD1, but without DNA this stays unchecked. The germline gives CDR1 MNHEY, CDR2 SVGAGI. CDR3 size: 16 residues.

The genes are TRBV7-9 and TRBJ2-1; TCRdb designates TRBD2, a call that cannot be tested without DNA. CDR3 length equals 11 residues. Germline values: CDR1 SEHNR, CDR2 FQNEAQ (reference sequence). CDR3 amino acids: CASRVDYEQFF.

J is TRBJ2-3 and V is TRBV20-1; no DNA is available, so the TRBD1 call from TCRdb remains unchecked. The CDR3 has 14 residues. Germline V gene lookup returns CDR1 DFQATT and CDR2 SNEGSKA (reference sequence). CDR3 protein: CSATPVGLPDTQYF.

This chain joins TRBV24-1 and TRBJ2-7; TCRdb proposes TRBD1, but this gene call is untestable without DNA. CDR1 and CDR2 (germline): KGHDR, SFDVKD. The length of the CDR3 is 14 residues. CDR3 loop: CATSGGRGHHEQYF.

The chain recombines TRBV12-3 or TRBV12-4 with TRBJ1-2; lacking DNA, the TRBD1 call made by TCRdb goes unchecked. This CDR3 is built from 16 residues. This CDR3 reads CASSLGQRNFGYGYTF.

The rearrangement uses TRBV3-1 and TRBJ2-7; the D gene TCRdb calls, TRBD2, cannot be checked with no DNA. The CDR3 sequence is 16 residues long. In germline, CDR1 is LGHDT, CDR2 YNNKEL (reference sequence). The CDR3 protein is CASSHSLAGEGYEQYF.

V gene TRBV6-1 combines with J gene TRBJ2-7. The CDR3 runs to 12 residues. CDR1 and CDR2 from the germline V gene are MNHNS and SASEGT. The CDR3 loop is CASNPNARKQYF.

J is TRBJ2-7 and V is TRBV4-2; TCRdb's D call, TRBD2, is unchecked because there is no DNA. Per germline, CDR1 LGHNA and CDR2 YNFKEQ. CDR3 length: 12 amino acids. CDR3 protein: CARERAGYEQYF.

The chain has TRBV24-1 and TRBJ2-1; no DNA is available, so the TRBD1 call from TCRdb remains unchecked. CDR1 is KGHDR, CDR2 SFDVKD, per germline. The CDR3 covers 11 residues. The CDR3 spells CATSSGTQQFF.

This chain uses TRBV6-5 with TRBJ1-1; the D gene TCRdb calls, TRBD1, cannot be checked with no DNA. The germline gives CDR1 MNHEY, CDR2 SVGAGI. The CDR3 is 15 residues long. This CDR3 is CACQIRGARNTEAFF.

This rearrangement joins TRBV2 to TRBJ1-2. The CDR3 totals 13 residues. CDR1 is SNHLY, CDR2 FYNNEI, per germline. CDR3 amino acids: CASTNDPNYGYTF.

The chain links TRBV21-1 to TRBJ1-5. TRBV21-1 is a listed pseudogene. CDR3 length: 12 amino acids. CDR3 loop: CASIRSNQPQHF.

The V and J genes are TRBV7-2 and TRBJ1-1; TCRdb designates TRBD1, a call that cannot be tested without DNA. CDR1 SGHTA and CDR2 FQGNSA come from the germline V gene. The CDR3 totals 16 residues. CDR3 amino acids: CASSLGDRVTGTEAFF. The complete variable domain, with remaining parts taken from reference TRBV7-2 and TRBJ1-1, reads GAGVSQSPSNKVTEKGKDVELRCDPISGHTALYWYRQSLGQGLEFLIYFQGNSAPDKSGLPSDRFSAERTGGSVSTLTIQRTQQEDSAVYLCASSLGDRVTGTEAFFGQGTRLTVV.

The chain combines TRBV6-6 with TRBJ2-1; the TCRdb call, TRBD2, lacks DNA for checking. Germline CDR1 and CDR2: MNHNY and SVGAGI (reference sequence). This CDR3 comprises 15 residues. The CDR3 loop reads CASSPRALPYNEQFF.

The chain employs TRBV5-1 and TRBJ2-1; TCRdb picks TRBD2, but there is no DNA to check that call. Germline V CDR1 and CDR2: SGHRS, YFSETQ. This CDR3 region has 13 residues. The CDR3 spells CAFHQSRWDEQFF.

J is TRBJ1-1 and V is TRBV6-5; TCRdb's D call, TRBD1, is unchecked because there is no DNA. CDR1 and CDR2 (germline): MNHEY, SVGAGI. This CDR3 contains 16 residues. The CDR3 here is CASSYSETGAYTEAFF.

The gene calls are TRBV3-1 and TRBJ1-1; with no DNA, the TCRdb D assignment of TRBD1 cannot be verified. Germline values: CDR1 LGHDT, CDR2 YNNKEL (reference sequence). The CDR3 spans 16 residues. CDR3 loop: CASSQSRPTMTTEAFF.

V usage is TRBV3-1 and J usage is TRBJ2-5; TCRdb lists TRBD2, though no DNA is available to test this call. This CDR3 region has 14 residues. The germline CDR1 and CDR2 sequences are LGHDT and YNNKEL (reference sequence). CDR3: CASNLAMGEETQYF.

This chain uses TRBV5-1 with TRBJ1-1. Germline V gene data show CDR1 as SGHRS and CDR2 as YFSETQ. The CDR3 length is 13 residues. CDR3 sequence: CASSKDLNTEAFF.

The chain carries TRBV21-1 and TRBJ2-7; absent DNA, TCRdb's TRBD1 call cannot be checked. TRBV21-1 is deemed a pseudogene. The CDR3 contains 20 residues. CDR3 region: CASSEPSRDRGLETSYEQYF.

The V and J genes are TRBV29-1 and TRBJ2-3; the TCRdb call, TRBD2, lacks DNA for checking. The CDR3 length is 13 residues. Germline CDR1 reads SQVTM; CDR2 reads ANQGSEA. This CDR3 is CSASGTQGDTQYF.

The V call is TRBV18, the J call TRBJ2-4; the D call of TRBD2 rests on TCRdb alone, since no DNA is present to check it. This CDR3 is built from 13 residues. Germline CDR1 reads KGHSH; CDR2 reads LQKENI. CDR3 sequence reads: CASSPLRLANPYF.

The chain joins TRBV18 to TRBJ2-1; no DNA is available, so the TRBD2 call from TCRdb remains unchecked. The CDR3 runs to 18 residues. Germline V lookup: CDR1 KGHSH, CDR2 LQKENI. The CDR3 sequence: CASSRGGPGLATNNEQFF.

This chain uses TRBV10-2 with TRBJ1-1. The CDR3 is made up of 12 amino acids. The germline V gene has CDR1 WSHSY and CDR2 SAAADI. The CDR3 here is CASSTQNTEAFF.

The chain joins TRBV12-3 or TRBV12-4 to TRBJ2-3; TCRdb calls TRBD1, which cannot be checked without DNA. There are 14 residues in the CDR3. The chain's CDR3 is CASSLWGAGNTQYF.

The chain uses TRBV19 and TRBJ2-1; there is no DNA to check the TCRdb D call of TRBD2. This CDR3 is 18 amino acids long. Germline V lookup: CDR1 LNHDA, CDR2 SQIVND (reference sequence). CDR3 residues: CASTSKGLAGAAYNEQFF.

J is TRBJ2-1 and V is TRBV6-5; TCRdb selects TRBD1, and the lack of DNA leaves this call unchecked. Germline CDR1 and CDR2: MNHEY and SVGAGI. This CDR3 has 17 amino acids. This chain's CDR3 is CASSYTSVPSSYNEQFF.

The chain carries TRBV27 and TRBJ2-3. CDR1 and CDR2 from the germline V gene are MNHEY and SMNVEV (reference sequence). The CDR3 contains 15 residues. The CDR3 protein is CASSFMAISTDTQYF.